The source of this T cell receptor (beta chain) is a study of cytomegalovirus exposure and HLA in healthy donors. The germline V and J ends were trimmed by 4 bases and 0 bases, with 9 bases remaining between them. The CDR3 is made up of 14 amino acids. Germline V gene sequence: CDR1 SNHLY, CDR2 FYNNEI. The table lists this clone with a few counts. Its antigen remains unidentified. The PCR contained 60 Vbeta and 13 Jbeta primers. Clones were read by immunoSEQ multiplex PCR, and TCRdb kept only the in-frame ones, dropping some. The sample records approximately 180,000 clones, approximately 81% being singletons. Study results and caveats: Fewer N-insertions (relative to the roughly 660-donor mean) were reportedly seen in an Asian-associated ancestry cluster in a later analysis. Other equally common chains were less clonally expanded than HLA-associated TCR beta chains, a later analysis showed.

The J gene is TRBJ1-2, the V gene TRBV2; D remains ambiguous. The source material was PBMCs. This receptor was identified in a young woman in good health and CMV-seronegative. CDR3 in amino acids: CASSVGSPNYGYTF. The CDR3 nucleotides read TGTGCCAGCAGTGTGGGCAGTCCTAACTATGGCTACACCTTC.